The present T cell receptor beta chain was sequenced within a study of blood T cell dynamics during melanoma immunotherapy. Study background: Patients with metastatic melanoma got pembrolizumab or nivolumab-ipilimumab as first-line care.

Germline loops: CDR1 SGHNT, CDR2 YYREEE (reference sequence). J was trimmed by 2 bases and V by 1 base; bases with no gene match: 4. CDR3 length: 15 amino acids. Assay: immunoSEQ multiplex PCR; the TCRdb copy retains only in-frame clones and omits some. The data show around 12,000 clones, with around 91% seen just once and 0.15% to 0.2% held by the top ten. Sample time point: week 3, after first cycle of checkpoint inhibitor. One draw preceded checkpoint blockade; another followed its first cycle at week 3. The chain uses TRBV5-4 and TRBJ2-3, with 7 bases matching TRBD2. Material: effector memory CD8+ T cells from blood, obtained from a patient treated with checkpoint blockade. The receptor comes from a human donor with melanoma. As DNA, the CDR3 is TGTGCCAGCAGCTTGCGGGGGGAGTTCACAGATACGCAGTATTTT. Protein sequence: CASSLRGEFTDTQYF. The full variable domain, with the rest looked up from reference TRBV5-4 and TRBJ2-3, is ETGVTQSPTHLIKTRGQQVTLRCSSQSGHNTVSWYQQALGQGPQFIFQYYREEENGRGNFPPRFSGLQFPNYSSELNVNALELDDSALYLCASSLRGEFTDTQYFGPGTRLTVL.